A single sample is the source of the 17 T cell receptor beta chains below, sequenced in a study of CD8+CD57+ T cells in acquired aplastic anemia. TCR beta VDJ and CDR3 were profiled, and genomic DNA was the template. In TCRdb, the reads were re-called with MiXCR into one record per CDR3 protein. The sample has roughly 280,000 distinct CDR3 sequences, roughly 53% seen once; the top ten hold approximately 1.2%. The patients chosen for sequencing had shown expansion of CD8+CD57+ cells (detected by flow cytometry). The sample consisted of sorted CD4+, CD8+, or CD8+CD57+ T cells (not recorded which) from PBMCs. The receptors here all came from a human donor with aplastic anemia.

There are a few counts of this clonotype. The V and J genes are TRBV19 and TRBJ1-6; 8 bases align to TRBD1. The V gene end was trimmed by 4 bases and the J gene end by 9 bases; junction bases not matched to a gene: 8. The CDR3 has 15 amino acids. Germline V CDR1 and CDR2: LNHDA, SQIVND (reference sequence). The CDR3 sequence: CASSRSGQGGSPLHF. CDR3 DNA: TGTGCCAGTAGTAGGTCCGGACAGGGAGGTTCACCCCTCCACTTT.

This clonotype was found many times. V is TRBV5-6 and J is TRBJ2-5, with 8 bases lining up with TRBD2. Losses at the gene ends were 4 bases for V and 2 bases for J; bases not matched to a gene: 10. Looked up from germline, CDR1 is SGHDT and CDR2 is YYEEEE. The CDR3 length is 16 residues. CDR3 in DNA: TGTGCCAGCAGCGTCCTACTAGCGGTGGGGCAAGAGACCCAGTACTTC. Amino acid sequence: CASSVLLAVGQETQYF.

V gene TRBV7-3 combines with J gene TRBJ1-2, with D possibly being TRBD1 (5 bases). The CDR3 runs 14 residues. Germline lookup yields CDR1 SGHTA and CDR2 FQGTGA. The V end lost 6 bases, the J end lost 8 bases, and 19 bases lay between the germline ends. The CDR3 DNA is TGTGCCAGCAGTTCTGGGGGGGGGTTGGGCGGCTACACCTTC. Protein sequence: CASSSGGGLGGYTF. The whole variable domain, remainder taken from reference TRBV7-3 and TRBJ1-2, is GAGVSQTPSNKVTEKGKYVELRCDPISGHTALYWYRQSLGQGPEFLIYFQGTGAADDSGLPNDRFFAVRPEGSVSTLKIQRTERGDSAVYLCASSSGGGLGGYTFGSGTRLTVV.

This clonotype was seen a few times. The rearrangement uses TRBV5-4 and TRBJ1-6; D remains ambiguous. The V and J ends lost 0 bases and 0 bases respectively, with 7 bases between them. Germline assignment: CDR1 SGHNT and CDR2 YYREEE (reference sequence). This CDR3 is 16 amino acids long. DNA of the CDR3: TGTGCCAGCAGCTTGGGGGCCAGCTCCTATAATTCACCCCTCCACTTT. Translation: CASSLGASSYNSPLHF.

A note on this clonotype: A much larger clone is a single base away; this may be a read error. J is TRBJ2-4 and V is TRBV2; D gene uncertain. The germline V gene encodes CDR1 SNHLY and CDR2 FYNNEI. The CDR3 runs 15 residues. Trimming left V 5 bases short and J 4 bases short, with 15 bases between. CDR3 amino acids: CASSLESVTKNIQYF. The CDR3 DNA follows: TGTGCCAGCAGTTTAGAGTCGGTGACGAAAAACATTCAGTACTTC.

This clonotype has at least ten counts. CDR3 region: CSARSGARGGETQYF. The DNA for the CDR3 is TGCAGTGCTAGGAGCGGGGCGCGGGGCGGGGAGACCCAGTACTTC. The chain recombines TRBV20-1 with TRBJ2-5; 7 bases are shared with TRBD2. There are 15 residues in the CDR3. Germline CDR1 is DFQATT and CDR2 is SNEGSKA (reference sequence). V was pared by 3 bases and J by 5 bases, with 12 bases of the junction left unmatched.

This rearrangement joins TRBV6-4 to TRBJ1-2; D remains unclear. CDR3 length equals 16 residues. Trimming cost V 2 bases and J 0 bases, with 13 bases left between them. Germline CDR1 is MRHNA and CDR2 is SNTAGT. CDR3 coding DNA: TGTGCCAGCAGTGACACCCCGCAGGCTCCTAACTATGGCTACACCTTC. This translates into CASSDTPQAPNYGYTF.

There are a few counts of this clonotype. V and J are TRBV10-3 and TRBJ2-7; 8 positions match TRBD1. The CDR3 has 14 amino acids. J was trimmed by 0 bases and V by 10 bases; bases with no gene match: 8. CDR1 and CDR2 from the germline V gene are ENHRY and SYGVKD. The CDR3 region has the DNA TGTGCCACCGAAGACAGGGGACTCTCCTACGAGCAGTACTTC. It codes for CATEDRGLSYEQYF.

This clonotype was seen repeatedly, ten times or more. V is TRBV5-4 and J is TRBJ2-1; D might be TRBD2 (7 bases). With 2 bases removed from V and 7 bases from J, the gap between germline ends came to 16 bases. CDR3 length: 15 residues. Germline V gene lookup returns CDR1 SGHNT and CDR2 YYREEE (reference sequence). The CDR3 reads CASSFPGGPGNEQFF. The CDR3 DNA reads TGTGCCAGCAGCTTCCCCGGGGGGCCCGGGAATGAGCAGTTCTTC.

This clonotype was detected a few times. The CDR3 sequence is CASSLRLLGADTQYF. For the CDR3, the DNA is TGCGCCAGCAGCTTACGCCTGTTGGGAGCAGATACGCAGTATTTT. The rearrangement links TRBV5-1 to TRBJ2-3; D may be TRBD2 (5 bases). V shed 2 bases and J shed 4 bases, with 14 bases lying between them. The V gene's germline CDR1 is SGHRS and CDR2 YFSETQ. The CDR3 is made up of 15 amino acids.

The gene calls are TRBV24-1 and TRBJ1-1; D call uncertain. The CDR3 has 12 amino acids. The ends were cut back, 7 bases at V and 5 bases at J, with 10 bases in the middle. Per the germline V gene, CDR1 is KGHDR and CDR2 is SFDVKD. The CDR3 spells CATRGFGTEAFF. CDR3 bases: TGTGCCACCAGGGGGTTTGGGACTGAAGCTTTCTTT.

This CDR3 is CASSQVGDRVSYEQYF. The CDR3, as DNA: TGTGCCAGCAGCCAAGTTGGAGACAGAGTGAGCTACGAGCAGTACTTC. This chain connects TRBV5-5 to TRBJ2-7, with a possible D match to TRBD1 (5 bases). The CDR3 is 16 residues long. Germline loops: CDR1 SGHKS, CDR2 YYEKEE (reference sequence). V shed 4 bases and J shed 3 bases, with 20 bases lying between them.

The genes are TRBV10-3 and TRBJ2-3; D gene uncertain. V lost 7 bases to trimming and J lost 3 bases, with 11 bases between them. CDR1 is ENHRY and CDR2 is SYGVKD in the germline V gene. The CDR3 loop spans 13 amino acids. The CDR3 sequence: CAINTEMTDTQYF. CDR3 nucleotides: TGTGCCATCAACACAGAGATGACAGATACGCAGTATTTT.

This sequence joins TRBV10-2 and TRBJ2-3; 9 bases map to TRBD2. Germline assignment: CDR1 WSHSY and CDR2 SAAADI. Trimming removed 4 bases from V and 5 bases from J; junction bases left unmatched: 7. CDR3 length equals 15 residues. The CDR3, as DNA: TGCGCCAGCAGTGGGCTTAGCGGGGGTGGAGATACGCAGTATTTT. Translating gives CASSGLSGGGDTQYF.

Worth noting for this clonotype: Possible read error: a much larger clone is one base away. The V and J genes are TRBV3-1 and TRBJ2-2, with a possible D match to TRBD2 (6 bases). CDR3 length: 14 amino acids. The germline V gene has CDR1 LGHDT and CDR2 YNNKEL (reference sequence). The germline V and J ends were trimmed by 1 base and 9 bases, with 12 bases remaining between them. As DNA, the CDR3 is TGTGCCAGCAGCCAAGGGTCGGGACTCAGGGAGCTGTTTTTT. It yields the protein CASSQGSGLRELFF.

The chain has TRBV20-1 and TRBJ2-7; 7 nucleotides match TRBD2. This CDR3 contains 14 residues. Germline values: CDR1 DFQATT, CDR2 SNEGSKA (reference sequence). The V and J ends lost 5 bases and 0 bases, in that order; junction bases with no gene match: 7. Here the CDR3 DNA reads TGCAGTGCTTGGACTAGTCAGAGCTCCTACGAGCAGTACTTC. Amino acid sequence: CSAWTSQSSYEQYF.

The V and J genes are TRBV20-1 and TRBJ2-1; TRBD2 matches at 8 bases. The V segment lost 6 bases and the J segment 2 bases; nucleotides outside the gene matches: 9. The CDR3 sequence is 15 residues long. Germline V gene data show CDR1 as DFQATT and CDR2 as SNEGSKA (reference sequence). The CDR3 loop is CSAPRREVPYNEQFF. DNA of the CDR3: TGCAGTGCCCCTAGGCGGGAGGTCCCCTACAATGAGCAGTTCTTC.